Below, 5 T cell receptor beta chains from the same sample are listed, as sequenced in a study of T cells in Graves' hyperthyroidism and ophthalmopathy. RNA transcripts were the template for amplifying TCR beta CDR3 regions. Using the HTBI primer set, a first-round RT-PCR was run on the TCR CDR3. TCRdb redid the calling of the multiplex PCR reads with MiXCR, one entry per CDR3 protein. The data contain about 370,000 distinct CDR3 sequences, 15% of them singletons. The material sequenced was blood. These receptors were obtained from a woman aged 55-75 years with Graves' ophthalmopathy.

This clonotype was found many times. The chain uses TRBV2 and TRBJ2-3, with 7 nucleotides matching TRBD2. The CDR3 sequence is 12 residues long. Germline CDR1 and CDR2: SNHLY and FYNNEI. With V trimmed by 7 bases and J by 6 bases, 4 bases remained unmatched. CDR3 region: CASNPREDTQYF. CDR3 coding DNA: TGTGCCAGCAACCCGCGGGAGGATACGCAGTATTTT.

This clonotype was counted ten times or more. The chain combines TRBV29-1 with TRBJ2-1; 7 positions match TRBD2. CDR3 size: 13 residues. Germline CDR1 reads SQVTM; CDR2 reads ANQGSEA. The V and J ends lost 7 bases and 0 bases, in that order; junction bases with no gene match: 3. In DNA form, the CDR3 reads TGCAGCGCAACTAGCGACTCCTACAATGAGCAGTTCTTC. Protein sequence: CSATSDSYNEQFF.

This clonotype has at least ten counts. The chain couples TRBV20-1 to TRBJ2-3; the match to TRBD2 covers 11 bases. Germline trimming cut 3 bases from V and 4 bases from J; bases unmatched to any gene: 6. Germline CDR1 and CDR2: DFQATT and SNEGSKA (reference sequence). The CDR3 is made up of 15 amino acids. CDR3: CSASKLAGDSDTQYF. In nucleotides, the CDR3 is TGCAGTGCTAGTAAACTAGCGGGAGACTCAGATACGCAGTATTTT.

There are many counts of this clonotype. The CDR3 DNA follows: TGCGCCAGCAGCTTGGAACTGGTGGACACCGGGGAGCTGTTTTTT. This encodes CASSLELVDTGELFF. The chain is built from TRBV5-1 and TRBJ2-2, with D hard to call. This CDR3 spans 15 amino acids. Germline assignment: CDR1 SGHRS and CDR2 YFSETQ. With 0 bases removed from V and 3 bases from J, the gap between germline ends came to 9 bases.

The chain is built from TRBV24-1 and TRBJ2-3; 9 positions match TRBD2. The germline V gene has CDR1 KGHDR and CDR2 SFDVKD. This CDR3 contains 19 residues. Unmatched junction bases numbered 14, after V lost 0 bases and J lost 5 bases. The CDR3, as DNA: TGTGCCACCAGTGATTTGGCAAACCATAGCGGGAGTCTCGGAGATACGCAGTATTTT. Translating gives CATSDLANHSGSLGDTQYF.